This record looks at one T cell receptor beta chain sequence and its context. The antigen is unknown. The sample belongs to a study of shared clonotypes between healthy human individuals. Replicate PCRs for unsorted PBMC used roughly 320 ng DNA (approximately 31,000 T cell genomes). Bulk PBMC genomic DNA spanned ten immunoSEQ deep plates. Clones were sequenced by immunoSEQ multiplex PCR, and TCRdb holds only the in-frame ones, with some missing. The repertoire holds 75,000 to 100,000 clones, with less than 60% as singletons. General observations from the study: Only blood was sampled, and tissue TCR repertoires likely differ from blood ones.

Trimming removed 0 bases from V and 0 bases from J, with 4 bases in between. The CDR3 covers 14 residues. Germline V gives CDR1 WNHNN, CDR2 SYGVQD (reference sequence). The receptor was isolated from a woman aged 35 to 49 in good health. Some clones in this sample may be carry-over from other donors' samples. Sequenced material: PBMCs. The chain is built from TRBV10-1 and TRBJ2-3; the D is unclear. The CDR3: CASSESISTDTQYF. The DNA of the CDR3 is TGCGCCAGCAGTGAGTCGATCAGCACAGATACGCAGTATTTT.